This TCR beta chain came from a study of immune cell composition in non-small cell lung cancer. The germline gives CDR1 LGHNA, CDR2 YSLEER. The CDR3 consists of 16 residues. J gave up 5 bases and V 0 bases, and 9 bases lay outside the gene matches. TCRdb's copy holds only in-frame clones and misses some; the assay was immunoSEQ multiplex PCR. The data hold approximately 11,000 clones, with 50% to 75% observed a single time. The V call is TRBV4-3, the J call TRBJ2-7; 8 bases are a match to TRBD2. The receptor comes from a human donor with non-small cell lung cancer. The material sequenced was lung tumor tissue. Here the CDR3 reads CASSQDNGRALHEQYF. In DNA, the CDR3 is TGCGCCAGCAGCCAAGACAACGGGAGGGCTCTCCACGAGCAGTACTTC.